These 27 T cell receptor beta chains share one sample of origin, sequenced in a study of beta chain features in type 1 diabetes. General observations from the study: Across all four CD4+ subsets, people with type 1 diabetes showed modestly shorter TCRB CDR3s.

Expressed TCRB transcripts were sequenced after all isolated RNA was converted to cDNA. Only in-frame clones appear in the TCRdb table, and some are missing; sequencing was by immunoSEQ multiplex PCR. The sample shows 600,000 to 750,000 clones, under 15% of them seen only once. These receptors are not linked to any known antigen. The sequencing sample was made of naive CD4+ T cells from blood. The receptors shown here come from a man aged 30 to 45 with type 1 diabetes.

There are a few counts of this clone. This chain connects TRBV5-1 to TRBJ2-1, with 10 nucleotides matching TRBD1. The V gene's germline CDR1 is SGHRS and CDR2 YFSETQ. This CDR3 is built from 16 residues. J lost 2 bases, V lost 4 bases, and 6 bases had no gene match. CDR3 sequence: CASSNPGQGAYNEQFF. The CDR3 coding sequence is TGCGCCAGCAGCAACCCAGGACAGGGGGCCTACAATGAGCAGTTCTTC.

V usage is TRBV9 and J usage is TRBJ2-3, with TRBD1 matching over 9 bases. Germline V gene sequence: CDR1 SGDLS, CDR2 YYNGEE. Losses at the gene ends were 4 bases for V and 4 bases for J; bases not matched to a gene: 16. The CDR3 sequence is 18 residues long. The DNA for the CDR3 is TGTGCCAGCAGCACAACCCTTAGGGGACAGGGATCCGCAGATACGCAGTATTTT. Protein: CASSTTLRGQGSADTQYF. Drawing the rest from reference TRBV9 and TRBJ2-3, the complete variable domain is DSGVTQTPKHLITATGQRVTLRCSPRSGDLSVYWYQQSLDQGLQFLIQYYNGEERAKGNILERFSAQQFPDLHSELNLSSLELGDSALYFCASSTTLRGQGSADTQYFGPGTRLTVL.

The genes are TRBV6-6 and TRBJ2-5, with D unresolved. V lost 5 bases and J lost 5, with 9 bases in between. Germline CDR1 and CDR2: MNHNY and SVGAGI (reference sequence). The CDR3 length is 12 residues. Here the CDR3 DNA reads TGTGCCAGCAGTATACGGGCGGAGACCCAGTACTTC. It translates to CASSIRAETQYF.

The V and J genes are TRBV5-1 and TRBJ2-7, with TRBD2 matching 7 bases. There are 13 residues in the CDR3. V lost 5 bases and J lost 2; bases outside the gene matches: 4. Germline V lookup: CDR1 SGHRS, CDR2 YFSETQ. The CDR3 is CASRERDPYEQYF. DNA of the CDR3: TGCGCCAGCAGGGAGCGGGATCCCTACGAGCAGTACTTC.

This clone showed up just a few times. The chain carries TRBV6-5 and TRBJ1-1, with D possibly being TRBD1 (5 bases). Looked up from germline, CDR1 is MNHEY and CDR2 is SVGAGI. CDR3 length equals 16 residues. Trimming stripped 0 bases from V and 5 bases from J, with 16 bases between. The CDR3 protein is CASSYSILGVGTEAFF. In DNA form, the CDR3 reads TGTGCCAGCAGTTACTCGATATTAGGGGTGGGGACTGAAGCTTTCTTT.

CDR3 protein: CASSFGNGFTTDTQYF. The CDR3 nucleotides are TGTGCCAGCAGCTTTGGCAACGGCTTTACCACAGATACGCAGTATTTT. The chain uses TRBV5-5 and TRBJ2-3; D is ambiguous. The germline gives CDR1 SGHKS, CDR2 YYEKEE (reference sequence). The CDR3 contains 16 residues. V gave up 2 bases and J gave up 2 bases, with 15 bases separating them.

The sample holds a few counts of this clone. The CDR3 loop reads CASSLGALGGYEQYF. As DNA, the CDR3 is TGTGCCAGCAGCTTGGGGGCCCTAGGCGGATACGAGCAGTACTTC. The chain combines TRBV7-9 with TRBJ2-7; tentative D call: TRBD1 (6 bases). V was pared by 3 bases and J by 4 bases, with 16 bases between. The germline CDR1 and CDR2 sequences are SEHNR and FQNEAQ (reference sequence). The CDR3 runs to 15 residues.

This chain joins TRBV28 and TRBJ2-5, with a possible D match to TRBD2 (6 bases). Trimming pared 4 bases from V and 5 bases from J, leaving 11 bases between. CDR3 size: 13 residues. Germline CDR1 is MDHEN and CDR2 is SYDVKM. The DNA for the CDR3 is TGTGCCAGCAGTTCTGCTGGGGGGGAGACCCAGTACTTC. Protein product: CASSSAGGETQYF.

This clone turned up a few times. The J gene is TRBJ1-1, the V gene TRBV6-5; 10 positions match TRBD1. This CDR3 region has 15 residues. The germline gives CDR1 MNHEY, CDR2 SVGAGI. The trim removed 0 bases at V and 3 bases at J, leaving 1 base unmatched. The CDR3 spells CASSYSTGGYTEAFF. In DNA, the CDR3 is TGTGCCAGCAGTTACTCGACAGGGGGCTACACTGAAGCTTTCTTT.

The gene calls are TRBV9 and TRBJ1-6; D is uncertain. Deletions cut 0 bases from V and 8 bases from J, with 12 bases between. Germline V CDR1 and CDR2: SGDLS, YYNGEE. This CDR3 spans 15 amino acids. The CDR3 spells CASSVGQDADSPLHF. The CDR3 DNA reads as TGTGCCAGCAGCGTAGGGCAGGACGCCGATTCACCCCTCCACTTT.

This chain connects TRBV6-1 to TRBJ2-3; TRBD2 is a possible D gene (6 bases). Trimming cost V 7 bases and J 1 base, with 12 bases left between them. The length of the CDR3 is 14 residues. CDR1 MNHNS and CDR2 SASEGT come from the germline V gene. CDR3 residues: CASIRGEGTDTQYF. The CDR3 DNA sequence: TGTGCCAGCATCAGAGGGGAGGGCACAGATACGCAGTATTTT.

The chain recombines TRBV7-3 with TRBJ2-5; D is possibly TRBD1 or TRBD2 (5 bases each). The V and J ends lost 2 bases and 1 base respectively, with 11 bases between them. The CDR3 sequence is 15 residues long. Germline values: CDR1 SGHTA, CDR2 FQGTGA. CDR3 loop: CASSLGSGGQETQYF. The CDR3 DNA sequence: TGTGCCAGCAGCTTAGGATCTGGGGGCCAAGAGACCCAGTACTTC.

Points on this clone: Different DNA sequences within this sample yield the same CDR3. The chain links TRBV7-9 to TRBJ2-3; unclear D gene. Germline V gene data show CDR1 as SEHNR and CDR2 as FQNEAQ (reference sequence). The germline V and J ends were trimmed by 2 bases and 0 bases, with 6 bases remaining between them. The CDR3 contains 14 residues. The CDR3 DNA follows: TGTGCCAGCAGCTTAACCGGTAGCACAGATACGCAGTATTTT. Translation: CASSLTGSTDTQYF.

This clone was observed once. CDR3 loop: CASSPARQGYGYTF. In nucleotides, the CDR3 is TGTGCCAGCAGTCCAGCTCGACAGGGATATGGCTACACCTTC. The rearrangement links TRBV27 to TRBJ1-2; 7 nucleotides align to TRBD1. This CDR3 region has 14 residues. Germline CDR1 is MNHEY and CDR2 is SMNVEV (reference sequence). After removal of 5 bases from V and 5 bases from J, the junction contained 8 bases not matched to a gene.

This clone was detected a few times. V is TRBV14 and J is TRBJ1-6, with D unresolved. CDR1 and CDR2 (germline): SGHDN, FVKESK. The CDR3 contains 13 residues. V was shortened by 1 base and J by 10 bases, with 8 bases between the two germline ends. The CDR3 nucleotides read TGTGCCAGCAGCCAAGCGGGTTGGTCACCCCTCCACTTT. As protein: CASSQAGWSPLHF.

This chain joins TRBV5-8 and TRBJ2-1; D remains ambiguous. The V and J ends lost 1 base and 0 bases respectively, with 5 bases between them. Germline CDR1 is SGHTS and CDR2 is YDEGEE. This CDR3 region has 14 residues. Written as DNA, the CDR3 is TGTGCCAGCAGCTTGTATAACTCCTACAATGAGCAGTTCTTC. It is translated as CASSLYNSYNEQFF.

V usage is TRBV15 and J usage is TRBJ2-3; D may correspond to TRBD1 or TRBD2 (7 bases each). The CDR3 loop spans 18 amino acids. V lost 0 bases and J 1 base, leaving 17 bases between the germline ends. Germline V lookup: CDR1 LNHNV, CDR2 YYDKDF (reference sequence). CDR3 loop: CATSRDSRGGFRTDTQYF. The CDR3 DNA is TGTGCCACCAGCAGAGATTCCAGGGGGGGATTCCGCACAGATACGCAGTATTTT.

This clone has a handful of counts. The chain uses TRBV5-4 and TRBJ2-7; a possible D gene is TRBD2 (5 bases). Germline-derived CDR1 and CDR2 are SGHNT and YYREEE (reference sequence). Trimming removed 2 bases at V and 3 bases at J, with 9 bases between. This CDR3 has 13 residues. The CDR3 DNA is TGTGCCAGCAGCTTTGTAGGGAGCTACGAGCAGTACTTC. As protein: CASSFVGSYEQYF.

The genes are TRBV13 and TRBJ2-3; D unresolved. The CDR3 is 16 amino acids. Germline CDR1 reads PRHDT; CDR2 reads FYEKMQ (reference sequence). V was shortened by 0 bases and J by 0 bases, with 10 bases between the two germline ends. The CDR3 loop is CASSLGLGRSTDTQYF. DNA of the CDR3: TGTGCCAGCAGCTTAGGGCTAGGACGGAGCACAGATACGCAGTATTTT.

The chain joins TRBV9 to TRBJ1-2; 8 positions match TRBD1. The CDR3 extends over 16 amino acids. Germline-derived CDR1 and CDR2 are SGDLS and YYNGEE. The V and J ends lost 0 bases and 4 bases, in that order; junction bases with no gene match: 8. CDR3 loop: CASSVESSGQVYGYTF. CDR3 DNA sequence: TGTGCCAGCAGCGTAGAAAGCTCGGGACAGGTCTATGGCTACACCTTC. The full variable domain, its missing parts supplied by reference TRBV9 and TRBJ1-2, is DSGVTQTPKHLITATGQRVTLRCSPRSGDLSVYWYQQSLDQGLQFLIQYYNGEERAKGNILERFSAQQFPDLHSELNLSSLELGDSALYFCASSVESSGQVYGYTFGSGTRLTVV.

The chain recombines TRBV5-1 with TRBJ1-2, with a tentative D call TRBD1 (5 bases). This CDR3 comprises 15 residues. V was pared by 0 bases and J by 0 bases, with 9 bases between. The germline CDR1 and CDR2 sequences are SGHRS and YFSETQ. CDR3 region: CASSLAAGTNYGYTF. CDR3 in DNA: TGCGCCAGCAGCTTGGCGGCAGGGACTAACTATGGCTACACCTTC.

This clone was seen a handful of times. The V gene is TRBV27, the J gene TRBJ1-1, with TRBD1 matching over 8 bases. Germline V gives CDR1 MNHEY, CDR2 SMNVEV (reference sequence). V dropped 4 bases and J dropped 8; count of bases not matched to a gene: 3. CDR3 length: 12 residues. DNA for the CDR3: TGTGCCAGCAGTTCGGGGACAGGCGAAGCTTTCTTT. It translates to CASSSGTGEAFF.

The chain is built from TRBV18 and TRBJ1-5; 8 bases are shared with TRBD1. J lost 11 bases, V lost 4 bases, and 1 base had no gene match. Germline V gives CDR1 KGHSH, CDR2 LQKENI. The length of the CDR3 is 11 residues. CDR3 region: CASSQTGAQHF. The DNA for the CDR3 is TGTGCCAGCTCACAGACAGGGGCCCAGCATTTT.

The chain recombines TRBV2 with TRBJ1-2; maybe TRBD1 (6 bases). The CDR3 covers 13 residues. Germline V gene sequence: CDR1 SNHLY, CDR2 FYNNEI. The CDR3 sequence: CARGGRSNYGYTF. In nucleotides, the CDR3 is TGTGCTAGAGGGGGGAGGAGTAACTATGGCTACACCTTC.

Points on this clone: Additional DNA sequences in this sample encode the identical CDR3. The J gene is TRBJ2-2, the V gene TRBV9; a weak D match, TRBD1 (6 bases). Trimming took off 4 bases at V and 3 bases at J, with 10 bases between the two ends. Germline values: CDR1 SGDLS, CDR2 YYNGEE. CDR3 size: 14 residues. CDR3 sequence (DNA): TGTGCCAGCAGCACGACAGGCTACACCGGGGAGCTGTTTTTT. Its translation is CASSTTGYTGELFF. The whole variable domain, filled in from reference TRBV9 and TRBJ2-2, reads DSGVTQTPKHLITATGQRVTLRCSPRSGDLSVYWYQQSLDQGLQFLIQYYNGEERAKGNILERFSAQQFPDLHSELNLSSLELGDSALYFCASSTTGYTGELFFGEGSRLTVL.

This clone came up a few times. The chain combines TRBV9 with TRBJ1-2, with 7 positions matching TRBD1. Trimming cost V 4 bases and J 2 bases; bases outside gene matches: 5. This CDR3 contains 14 residues. The germline CDR1 and CDR2 sequences are SGDLS and YYNGEE. CDR3 sequence reads: CASSPQTGNYGYTF. The CDR3 DNA reads TGTGCCAGCAGCCCCCAGACAGGGAACTATGGCTACACCTTC.

This clone was found a few times. The chain couples TRBV28 to TRBJ2-5; D remains ambiguous. The germline CDR1 and CDR2 sequences are MDHEN and SYDVKM. CDR3 size: 12 residues. V lost 3 bases and J 5 bases, leaving 7 bases between the germline ends. CDR3 bases: TGTGCCAGCAGTTTGGGTTACGAGACCCAGTACTTC. It codes for CASSLGYETQYF.